These 26 T cell receptor beta chains share one sample of origin, sequenced in a study of blood T cell repertoires in COVID-19. The repertoire was sequenced with immunoSEQ multiplex PCR; TCRdb's copy has only in-frame clones and lacks some. This repertoire shows tens of thousands of clones, about nine tenths found once; its top ten account for around 7%. Sequencing was carried out using peripheral blood. These receptors originate from an elderly woman with acute or convalescent COVID-19.

Here the CDR3 DNA reads TGTGCCAGCAGCTTTCGTCAGGGGGCTGCTTTCTTT. Its translation: CASSFRQGAAFF. The V and J genes are TRBV11-1 and TRBJ1-1; TRBD1 aligns across 8 bases. Trimming cost V 3 bases and J 11 bases; bases outside gene matches: 5. Germline loops: CDR1 SGHAT, CDR2 FQDESV (reference sequence). This CDR3 region has 12 residues.

V is TRBV19 and J is TRBJ2-1; 8 bases map to TRBD2. This CDR3 is 20 amino acids long. With 3 bases clipped from V and 7 bases from J, the junction kept 23 bases outside the gene matches. The germline gives CDR1 LNHDA, CDR2 SQIVND (reference sequence). The CDR3 protein is CASSIRPPGPQREIVNEQFF. The CDR3 region has the DNA TGTGCCAGTAGTATTCGGCCCCCTGGACCCCAGCGGGAGATCGTTAATGAGCAGTTCTTC.

The rearrangement joins TRBV5-1 to TRBJ1-6, with a possible D match to TRBD1 (6 bases). This CDR3 has 14 residues. CDR1 is SGHRS and CDR2 is YFSETQ in the germline V gene. With 2 bases removed from V and 13 bases from J, the gap between germline ends came to 16 bases. CDR3 residues: CASSFGQREMPLHF. CDR3 DNA: TGCGCCAGCAGCTTCGGACAGCGAGAAATGCCCCTCCACTTT.

This clone came up once. The chain employs TRBV13 and TRBJ1-1; D ambiguous. This CDR3 region has 13 residues. The V gene lost 7 bases and the J gene lost 1 base, with 10 bases spanning the gap. Germline assignment: CDR1 PRHDT and CDR2 FYEKMQ (reference sequence). The CDR3 here is CASNRGRNTEAFF. The CDR3 bases are TGTGCCAGCAATAGAGGCAGGAACACTGAAGCTTTCTTT. The full variable domain, completed using reference TRBV13 and TRBJ1-1, is AAGVIQSPRHLIKEKRETATLKCYPIPRHDTVYWYQQGPGQDPQFLISFYEKMQSDKGSIPDRFSAQQFSDYHSELNMSSLELGDSALYFCASNRGRNTEAFFGQGTRLTVV.

This rearrangement joins TRBV30 to TRBJ2-3; a possible D gene is TRBD1 (6 bases). The germline V gene encodes CDR1 GTSNPN and CDR2 SVGIG (reference sequence). V shed 7 bases and J shed 2 bases, with 13 bases lying between them. CDR3 length: 13 residues. The DNA of the CDR3 is TGTGCCTCCCTACAGGGCTACACAGATACGCAGTATTTT. This translates into CASLQGYTDTQYF.

The V call is TRBV7-8, the J call TRBJ1-5; no definite D call. Germline CDR1 reads SGHVS; CDR2 reads FQNEAQ. V was cut by 5 bases and J by 0 bases, with 11 bases left in between. The CDR3 has 15 amino acids. The DNA of the CDR3 is TGTGCCAGCAGCCCAATGAGGAATAGCAATCAGCCCCAGCATTTT. Its protein product is CASSPMRNSNQPQHF. Drawing the rest from reference TRBV7-8 and TRBJ1-5, the complete variable domain is GAGVSQSPRYKVAKRGQDVALRCDPISGHVSLFWYQQALGQGPEFLTYFQNEAQLDKSGLPSDRFFAERPEGSVSTLKIQRTQQEDSAVYLCASSPMRNSNQPQHFGDGTRLSIL.

The chain is built from TRBV27 and TRBJ2-7; TRBD1 matches 7 bases. After removal of 9 bases from V and 0 bases from J, the junction contained 5 bases not matched to a gene. CDR3 length: 13 amino acids. Germline CDR1 MNHEY, CDR2 SMNVEV (reference sequence). The DNA for the CDR3 is TGTGCCAGATCCGGGACAGCCTCCTACGAGCAGTACTTC. It yields the protein CARSGTASYEQYF.

Turning to this clone: The same CDR3 arises from other DNA sequences in this sample as well. This chain uses TRBV12-3 or TRBV12-4 with TRBJ2-5; D remains unclear. This CDR3 contains 11 residues. V was trimmed by 5 bases and J by 5 bases, leaving 6 bases between them. Written as DNA, the CDR3 is TGTGCCAGCAGTCTCAGGGAGACCCAGTACTTC. Protein sequence: CASSLRETQYF.

J is TRBJ1-2 and V is TRBV5-1, with 7 bases matching TRBD1. The CDR3 runs 15 residues. Germline trimming cut 1 base from V and 0 bases from J; bases unmatched to any gene: 3. Germline CDR1 reads SGHRS; CDR2 reads YFSETQ. The CDR3 DNA follows: TGCGCCAGCAGCTTGCAGGGGGACCCTAACTATGGCTACACCTTC. Its protein is CASSLQGDPNYGYTF.

V usage is TRBV3-1 (or the pseudogene TRBV3-2) and J usage is TRBJ2-2; 11 bases are a match to TRBD2. From germline, CDR1 is LGHDT and CDR2 YNNKEL (reference sequence). This CDR3 spans 16 amino acids. The junction had 3 bases not matched to a gene; V was cut back by 4 bases and J by 2 bases. The CDR3 sequence: CASSRTSGGNTGELFF. The CDR3 DNA reads as TGTGCCAGCAGCCGAACTAGCGGGGGTAACACCGGGGAGCTGTTTTTT.

The J gene is TRBJ2-1, the V gene TRBV5-1; 9 bases map to TRBD2. The CDR3 has 16 residues. Per germline, CDR1 SGHRS and CDR2 YFSETQ. The ends lost 3 bases at V and 7 bases at J; junction bases unmatched: 11. CDR3 loop: CASSSDPGTSWNEQFF. The CDR3 nucleotides are TGCGCCAGCAGCTCGGATCCCGGGACTAGCTGGAATGAGCAGTTCTTC.

J is TRBJ2-3 and V is TRBV6-2 or TRBV6-3; 12 bases are a match to TRBD2. After removal of 6 bases from V and 4 bases from J, the junction contained 8 bases not matched to a gene. Per germline, CDR1 MNHEY and CDR2 SVGEGT. This CDR3 comprises 16 residues. CDR3 region: CASSPAASGGADTQYF. CDR3 sequence (DNA): TGTGCCAGCAGCCCCGCAGCTAGCGGGGGGGCAGATACGCAGTATTTT.

The chain links TRBV6-2 or TRBV6-3 to TRBJ1-2, with a tentative D call TRBD1 (6 bases). The V gene's germline CDR1 is MNHEY and CDR2 SVGEGT. Trimming shortened V by 5 bases and J by 6 bases, and 16 bases separated the two germline ends. The CDR3 is made up of 14 amino acids. The CDR3 DNA reads TGTGCCAGCAGTACCCCAGGGGTCCGGGATGGCTACACCTTC. It is translated as CASSTPGVRDGYTF.

The chain links TRBV5-1 to TRBJ1-6; the match to TRBD1 covers 8 bases. After removal of 4 bases from V and 6 bases from J, the junction contained 6 bases not matched to a gene. The CDR3 is made up of 15 amino acids. The germline CDR1 and CDR2 sequences are SGHRS and YFSETQ. CDR3 in DNA: TGCGCCAGCAGCAAGGGACAGGAGATTAATTCACCCCTCCACTTT. Its translation: CASSKGQEINSPLHF.

The chain couples TRBV3-1 (or the pseudogene TRBV3-2) to TRBJ2-7; 7 bases line up with TRBD1. The germline V gene has CDR1 LGHDT and CDR2 YNNKEL (reference sequence). V gave up 5 bases and J gave up 0 bases; unmatched junction bases: 7. The CDR3 totals 15 residues. In DNA form, the CDR3 reads TGTGCCAGCAGCTATAACGGACAGGTCTCCTACGAGCAGTACTTC. Amino acid sequence: CASSYNGQVSYEQYF.

The chain combines TRBV14 with TRBJ2-4; D ambiguous. The ends were cut back, 1 base at V and 0 bases at J, with 10 bases in the middle. The CDR3 runs to 16 residues. Germline V gives CDR1 SGHDN, CDR2 FVKESK. CDR3 sequence (DNA): TGTGCCAGCAGCCAAGGCCAGAACACAGCCAAAAACATTCAGTACTTC. Translated: CASSQGQNTAKNIQYF.

This rearrangement joins TRBV16 to TRBJ2-2, with 10 bases that match TRBD2. Trimming removed 0 bases from V and 6 bases from J; junction bases left unmatched: 7. Germline lookup yields CDR1 KGHSY and CDR2 FQNENV. This CDR3 has 17 residues. The CDR3 DNA reads as TGTGCCAGCAGCCAATCGGGGACTAGCGCGGGGTCCGGGGAGCTGTTTTTT. Protein: CASSQSGTSAGSGELFF. Supplemented by reference TRBV16 and TRBJ2-2, the full variable domain reads GEEVAQTPKHLVRGEGQKAKLYCAPIKGHSYVFWYQQVLKNEFKFLISFQNENVFDETGMPKERFSAKCLPNSPCSLEIQATKLEDSAVYFCASSQSGTSAGSGELFFGEGSRLTVL.

The gene calls are TRBV3-1 (or the pseudogene TRBV3-2) and TRBJ2-7; maybe TRBD1 (5 bases). This CDR3 spans 14 amino acids. Trimming stripped 0 bases from V and 5 bases from J, with 11 bases between. Per germline, CDR1 LGHDT and CDR2 YNNKEL (reference sequence). CDR3 protein: CASSQEVGVNEQYF. In DNA form, the CDR3 reads TGTGCCAGCAGCCAAGAAGTAGGGGTCAACGAGCAGTACTTC.

The rearrangement links TRBV27 to TRBJ1-5; D is possibly TRBD1 (5 bases). Germline lookup yields CDR1 MNHEY and CDR2 SMNVEV (reference sequence). Trimming pared 3 bases from V and 3 bases from J, leaving 12 bases between. This CDR3 spans 15 amino acids. Here the CDR3 reads CASSFSGAPNQPQHF. The CDR3 bases are TGTGCCAGCAGTTTCTCTGGGGCCCCCAATCAGCCCCAGCATTTT.

The chain recombines TRBV6-5 with TRBJ2-3, with 7 positions matching TRBD1. The germline V gene encodes CDR1 MNHEY and CDR2 SVGAGI. The junction had 10 bases not matched to a gene; V was cut back by 6 bases and J by 4 bases. This CDR3 is 15 amino acids long. CDR3 sequence (DNA): TGTGCCAGCAGGGCGACAGGGAGAAGCGCAGATACGCAGTATTTT. This codes for CASRATGRSADTQYF.

The chain combines TRBV5-1 with TRBJ2-5; 9 bases line up with TRBD1. The CDR3 contains 15 residues. Germline V gives CDR1 SGHRS, CDR2 YFSETQ. The junction had 14 bases not matched to a gene; V was cut back by 5 bases and J by 9 bases. CDR3 bases: TGCGCCAGCAGGGTAAGCTCCGGGACAGGGCCGTCCCAGTACTTC. Translated: CASRVSSGTGPSQYF.

This rearrangement joins TRBV6-1 to TRBJ1-5; maybe TRBD1 (5 bases). Trimming cost V 2 bases and J 1 base, with 6 bases left between them. CDR3 length: 14 residues. Germline V gene lookup returns CDR1 MNHNS and CDR2 SASEGT. CDR3 nucleotide sequence: TGTGCCAGCAGTGAATACAGGAGCAATCAGCCCCAGCATTTT. Its protein product is CASSEYRSNQPQHF.

The J gene is TRBJ1-2, the V gene TRBV25-1, with 7 bases identical to TRBD1. V gave up 1 base and J gave up 3 bases; unmatched junction bases: 2. Germline V gene lookup returns CDR1 MGHDK and CDR2 SYGVNS. There are 14 residues in the CDR3. The chain's CDR3 is CASSEWDSHYGYTF. The CDR3 DNA is TGTGCCAGCAGTGAATGGGACAGCCACTATGGCTACACCTTC.

The rearrangement joins TRBV7-2 to TRBJ1-1; no definite D call. The CDR3 is 15 residues long. Per the germline V gene, CDR1 is SGHTA and CDR2 is FQGNSA. Trimming removed 2 bases from V and 2 bases from J, with 12 bases in between. In DNA form, the CDR3 reads TGTGCCAGCAGCTTATACGCCGGCGGAAACACTGAAGCTTTCTTT. It translates to CASSLYAGGNTEAFF.

The chain uses TRBV7-9 and TRBJ2-1; a weak D match, TRBD1 (6 bases). The CDR3 spans 15 residues. V gave up 5 bases and J gave up 4 bases, with 15 bases separating them. Germline loops: CDR1 SEHNR, CDR2 FQNEAQ (reference sequence). CDR3 in DNA: TGTGCCAGCAGCCCCAGGGGTTCCCTGTACAATGAGCAGTTCTTC. Amino acids: CASSPRGSLYNEQFF.

The genes are TRBV6-5 and TRBJ2-1, with D possibly being TRBD2 (6 bases). Trimming shortened V by 6 bases and J by 7 bases, and 16 bases separated the two germline ends. Germline V CDR1 and CDR2: MNHEY, SVGAGI. The CDR3 extends over 14 amino acids. CDR3 protein: CASRDSLAANEQFF. In nucleotides, the CDR3 is TGTGCCAGCAGGGACTCACTAGCAGCTAATGAGCAGTTCTTC.